The clone carrying this T cell receptor (beta chain) has only one observation. The target antigen is unknown. Genomic DNA, serving as template, underwent TCR beta VDJ and CDR3 profiling. TCRdb re-derived calls from the reads in MiXCR, one entry per CDR3 protein. The repertoire consists of around 42,000 distinct CDR3 sequences, with less than 65% occurring once and the leading ten covering 45% to 75%. Per germline, CDR1 SGHRS and CDR2 YFSETQ. This CDR3 region has 16 residues. The junction had 6 bases not matched to a gene; V was cut back by 4 bases and J by 2 bases. Individuals selected for sequencing had exhibited CD8+CD57+ cell expansion on flow cytometry. The study sampled blood from patients who had received no therapy. This entry belongs to a study of CD8+CD57+ T cells in acquired aplastic anemia. As for the study in general: The study obtained an average of 3.2 ug of DNA from sorted CD4+ and CD8+ cells. Study conclusions and caveats: Researchers report that 25 to 35 CD8+ CDR3 sequences appeared in both patients and controls. Patients and healthy controls showed no significant CD8+ Simpson's diversity difference.

J is TRBJ2-5 and V is TRBV5-1; 12 bases map to TRBD1. The material sequenced was sorted CD4+, CD8+, or CD8+CD57+ T cells (not recorded which) from PBMCs. This TCR came from a human donor with aplastic anemia. DNA for the CDR3: TGCGCCAGCAGCCCTGGGACAGGGGGCGGGCAAGAGACCCAGTACTTC. The encoded protein is CASSPGTGGGQETQYF. The whole variable domain, filled in from reference TRBV5-1 and TRBJ2-5, reads KAGVTQTPRYLIKTRGQQVTLSCSPISGHRSVSWYQQTPGQGLQFLFEYFSETQRNKGNFPGRFSGRQFSNSRSEMNVSTLELGDSALYLCASSPGTGGGQETQYFGPGTRLLVL.